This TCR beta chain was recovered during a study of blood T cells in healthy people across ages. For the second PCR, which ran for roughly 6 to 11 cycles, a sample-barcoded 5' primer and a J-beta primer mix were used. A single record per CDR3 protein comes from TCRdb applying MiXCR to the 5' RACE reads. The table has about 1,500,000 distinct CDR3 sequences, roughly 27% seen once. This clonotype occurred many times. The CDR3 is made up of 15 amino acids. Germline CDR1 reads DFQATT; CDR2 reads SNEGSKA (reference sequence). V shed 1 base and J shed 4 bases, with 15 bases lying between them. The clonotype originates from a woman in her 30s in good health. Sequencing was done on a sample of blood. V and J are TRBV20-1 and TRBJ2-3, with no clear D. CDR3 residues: CSARVSPFVSDTQYF. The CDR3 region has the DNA TGCAGTGCTAGAGTCTCGCCCTTCGTCTCAGATACGCAGTATTTT.